The 31 T cell receptor beta chains in this list originate from one sample, sequenced in a study of T cells in localized non-small cell lung cancer. The protocol was immunoSEQ multiplex PCR, while the TCRdb copy is restricted to in-frame clones and leaves out a portion. The sample lists about 40,000 clones; 80% to 90% were seen once. The specimen comprised peripheral blood, sampled before any cancer treatment. The receptors shown here come from a woman aged 35 to 70 with stage I lung adenocarcinoma.

This clone was picked up one time. V gene TRBV6-5 combines with J gene TRBJ2-1; 7 bases agree with TRBD2. V dropped 4 bases and J dropped 6; count of bases not matched to a gene: 12. The CDR3 totals 16 residues. Germline V gives CDR1 MNHEY, CDR2 SVGAGI. Written as DNA, the CDR3 is TGTGCCAGCAGTTCCGAGGGCGGGGGACTCGGCAATGAGCAGTTCTTC. It is translated as CASSSEGGGLGNEQFF.

This clone came up a few times. The chain joins TRBV28 to TRBJ1-1, with D possibly TRBD1 on 6 matching bases. Trimming pared 5 bases from V and 1 base from J, leaving 11 bases between. This CDR3 comprises 14 residues. CDR1 is MDHEN and CDR2 is SYDVKM in the germline V gene. For the CDR3, the DNA is TGTGCCAGCAGTCCCCCGGACAGGAACACTGAAGCTTTCTTT. Translating it yields CASSPPDRNTEAFF.

The V call is TRBV28, the J call TRBJ2-4, with a weak D call TRBD1 (7 bases). V was cut by 0 bases and J by 1 base, with 19 bases left in between. The CDR3 has 19 amino acids. Germline V gene data show CDR1 as MDHEN and CDR2 as SYDVKM. In nucleotides, the CDR3 is TGTGCCAGCAGTTTATGGGGACTCGCAGGGGGTGGGGCCAAAAACATTCAGTACTTC. Amino acids: CASSLWGLAGGGAKNIQYF.

The chain carries TRBV27 and TRBJ2-7; 10 bases are a match to TRBD2. With V trimmed by 6 bases and J by 7 bases, 6 bases remained unmatched. The CDR3 is 13 amino acids. Germline CDR1 and CDR2: MNHEY and SMNVEV (reference sequence). CDR3 in DNA: TGTGCCAGCAGAATAGCGGGAGGAGGAGAGCAGTACTTC. Translation: CASRIAGGGEQYF.

The chain is built from TRBV27 and TRBJ1-2; no definite D call. This CDR3 has 14 amino acids. The germline CDR1 and CDR2 sequences are MNHEY and SMNVEV (reference sequence). Trimming removed 3 bases from V and 4 bases from J, with 12 bases in between. The CDR3, as DNA: TGTGCCAGCAGTTTGGCCAGGCTGGGCTATGGCTACACCTTC. This gives the protein CASSLARLGYGYTF.

The genes are TRBV7-6 and TRBJ2-3; D unclear. The CDR3 is 13 amino acids. V was cut by 1 base and J by 1 base, with 3 bases left in between. CDR1 is SGHVS, CDR2 FNYEAQ, per germline. CDR3 residues: CASSLGGTDTQYF. The CDR3 nucleotides are TGTGCCAGCAGCTTAGGGGGCACAGATACGCAGTATTTT.

The chain employs TRBV19 and TRBJ2-2; the D gene could be TRBD1 or TRBD2 (5 bases each). V lost 1 base, J lost 0 bases, and 12 bases lay in between. Germline values: CDR1 LNHDA, CDR2 SQIVND (reference sequence). The CDR3 sequence is 17 residues long. The CDR3 is CASSIVRGVANTGELFF. The DNA of the CDR3 is TGTGCCAGTAGTATAGTAAGAGGGGTGGCGAACACCGGGGAGCTGTTTTTT.

The chain combines TRBV5-1 with TRBJ2-7; 10 bases align to TRBD2. J gave up 2 bases and V 6 bases, and 8 bases lay outside the gene matches. Germline V gives CDR1 SGHRS, CDR2 YFSETQ. This CDR3 has 15 amino acids. The CDR3 DNA is TGCGCCAGCAACGATATAACTAGCGGGACCTACGAGCAGTACTTC. Its protein product is CASNDITSGTYEQYF.

The genes are TRBV7-2 and TRBJ2-5; no clear D gene. CDR3 length: 13 residues. Germline assignment: CDR1 SGHTA and CDR2 FQGNSA. Between the trimmed V and J ends, which lost 0 bases and 3 bases, there was a span of 5 bases. Written as DNA, the CDR3 is TGTGCCAGCAGCTTAGCGAAGAAAGAGACCCAGTACTTC. Protein: CASSLAKKETQYF.

The V call is TRBV6-5, the J call TRBJ2-7; D may be TRBD2 (6 bases). CDR3 length equals 13 residues. The germline V gene encodes CDR1 MNHEY and CDR2 SVGAGI. The ends were cut back, 6 bases at V and 10 bases at J, with 19 bases in the middle. Written as DNA, the CDR3 is TGTGCCAGCAGCTCCCACCTAGCGCCTTCCCAGTACTTC. It encodes CASSSHLAPSQYF.

The CDR3 nucleotides are TGTGCCAGTAGTATGGACCTCGGGACAGGGGGGTCAAACATTCAGTACTTC. Its translation is CASSMDLGTGGSNIQYF. The J gene is TRBJ2-4, the V gene TRBV19; 11 nucleotides match TRBD1. The CDR3 runs 17 residues. Germline values: CDR1 LNHDA, CDR2 SQIVND (reference sequence). V was clipped by 3 bases and J by 6 bases; unmatched bases: 10. The full variable domain, rest sourced from reference TRBV19 and TRBJ2-4, is DGGITQSPKYLFRKEGQNVTLSCEQNLNHDAMYWYRQDPGQGLRLIYYSQIVNDFQKGDIAEGYSVSREKKESFPLTVTSAQKNPTAFYLCASSMDLGTGGSNIQYFGAGTRLSVL.

J is TRBJ2-7 and V is TRBV30; no clear D gene. Germline V gives CDR1 GTSNPN, CDR2 SVGIG (reference sequence). V lost 3 bases and J lost 6, with 15 bases in between. This CDR3 contains 13 residues. The CDR3: CAWRLRGGGEQYF. CDR3 DNA sequence: TGTGCCTGGAGATTGAGAGGCGGCGGCGAGCAGTACTTC.

V is TRBV30 and J is TRBJ2-1; the match to TRBD2 covers 14 bases. The V gene end was trimmed by 0 bases and the J gene end by 6 bases; junction bases not matched to a gene: 10. The germline CDR1 and CDR2 sequences are GTSNPN and SVGIG (reference sequence). The CDR3 spans 18 residues. The DNA for the CDR3 is TGTGCCTGGAGTGTATGGTGGCGGACTAGCGGGGGGTTCAATGAGCAGTTCTTC. Amino acids: CAWSVWWRTSGGFNEQFF.

This clone appeared once. This chain joins TRBV30 and TRBJ2-1; D may be TRBD1 or TRBD2 (6 bases each). There are 22 residues in the CDR3. V lost 3 bases and J lost 0, with 33 bases in between. Per the germline V gene, CDR1 is GTSNPN and CDR2 is SVGIG (reference sequence). The chain's CDR3 is CAWRSHERGHSGSSGSYNEQFF. CDR3 DNA sequence: TGTGCCTGGAGGTCCCATGAACGGGGACATTCCGGGAGTAGCGGCTCCTACAATGAGCAGTTCTTC.

This clone has a handful of counts. This chain connects TRBV13 to TRBJ2-7, with D unresolved. Trimming removed 0 bases at V and 2 bases at J, with 8 bases between. The CDR3 runs 14 residues. Looked up from germline, CDR1 is PRHDT and CDR2 is FYEKMQ (reference sequence). The CDR3 nucleotides read TGTGCCAGCAGCTTAGGGGACGGTCCCTACGAGCAGTACTTC. Amino acid sequence: CASSLGDGPYEQYF.

The V call is TRBV15, the J call TRBJ2-3; 13 positions agree with TRBD2. The J segment lost 4 bases and the V segment lost 0 bases, leaving 1 base of the junction unmatched. CDR1 LNHNV and CDR2 YYDKDF come from the germline V gene (reference sequence). The CDR3 loop spans 16 amino acids. The CDR3 loop reads CATSRDGLAGADTQYF. The DNA for the CDR3 is TGTGCCACCAGCAGAGATGGACTAGCGGGAGCAGATACGCAGTATTTT.

The rearrangement joins TRBV19 to TRBJ2-3; D not certain. The germline V gene encodes CDR1 LNHDA and CDR2 SQIVND (reference sequence). The CDR3 is made up of 17 amino acids. Deletions cut 5 bases from V and 2 bases from J, with 20 bases between. This CDR3 reads CASSPDGPGGSTDTQYF. DNA of the CDR3: TGTGCCAGTAGTCCCGATGGTCCAGGTGGGTCCACAGATACGCAGTATTTT.

This chain links TRBV9 with TRBJ2-7; D may be TRBD1 or TRBD2 (5 bases each). V dropped 4 bases and J dropped 2 bases, with 19 bases sitting between them. Per germline, CDR1 SGDLS and CDR2 YYNGEE. There are 16 residues in the CDR3. CDR3 nucleotides: TGTGCCAGCAGCCCCTCGGGACGTCAGCTTACCTACGAGCAGTACTTC. Its protein product is CASSPSGRQLTYEQYF.

The V gene is TRBV7-9, the J gene TRBJ2-4; the D gene is possibly TRBD2 (6 bases). CDR3 length equals 16 residues. V lost 1 base to trimming and J lost 2 bases, with 12 bases between them. The V gene's germline CDR1 is SEHNR and CDR2 FQNEAQ (reference sequence). The CDR3 is CASSLGFGSSKNIQYF. CDR3 coding DNA: TGTGCCAGCAGCTTAGGATTCGGGAGTTCCAAAAACATTCAGTACTTC.

The V and J genes are TRBV30 and TRBJ1-1; 10 nucleotides align to TRBD1. Trimming cost V 4 bases and J 2 bases; bases outside gene matches: 4. The CDR3 totals 14 residues. From germline, CDR1 is GTSNPN and CDR2 SVGIG (reference sequence). The CDR3 reads CAWTRQGANTEAFF. In DNA, the CDR3 is TGTGCCTGGACCAGACAGGGGGCTAACACTGAAGCTTTCTTT.

V gene TRBV11-2 combines with J gene TRBJ1-1; possibly TRBD1 for D (5 bases). From germline, CDR1 is SGHAT and CDR2 FQNNGV. CDR3 length: 15 amino acids. Trimming removed 4 bases at V and 0 bases at J, with 12 bases between. The CDR3, as DNA: TGTGCCAGCAGCTCCATCCGGACAATGAACACTGAAGCTTTCTTT. Its protein product is CASSSIRTMNTEAFF.

This chain links TRBV7-2 with TRBJ1-1, with TRBD1 matching 9 bases. V trimming: 5 bases; J trimming: 1 base; junction bases outside the gene matches: 5. Germline CDR1 is SGHTA and CDR2 is FQGNSA. The CDR3 is 15 residues long. CDR3 protein: CASSTIQGANTEAFF. In DNA, the CDR3 is TGTGCCAGCAGCACGATACAGGGGGCGAACACTGAAGCTTTCTTT.

The gene calls are TRBV30 and TRBJ1-3; a possible D gene is TRBD1 (6 bases). The CDR3 is made up of 14 amino acids. CDR1 and CDR2 (germline): GTSNPN, SVGIG (reference sequence). The germline V and J ends were trimmed by 5 bases and 0 bases, with 11 bases remaining between them. The CDR3 region has the DNA TGTGCCTGGGATTCAGGGGCCTCTGGAAACACCATATATTTT. Its translation: CAWDSGASGNTIYF.

The chain links TRBV10-3 to TRBJ1-5; unclear D gene. CDR3 size: 15 residues. Germline values: CDR1 ENHRY, CDR2 SYGVKD. Trimming removed 0 bases from V and 5 bases from J, with 11 bases in between. CDR3 DNA sequence: TGTGCCATCAGTGAGTCAAAGGGTGCGGATCAGCCCCAGCATTTT. It specifies CAISESKGADQPQHF.

This clone was detected a few times. The gene calls are TRBV7-2 and TRBJ2-3; D remains unclear. Trimming cost V 5 bases and J 0 bases, with 9 bases left between them. Looked up from germline, CDR1 is SGHTA and CDR2 is FQGNSA. The CDR3 sequence is 14 residues long. The CDR3 here is CASSPSHSTDTQYF. The CDR3 region has the DNA TGTGCCAGCAGCCCCTCCCATAGCACAGATACGCAGTATTTT.

The V and J genes are TRBV5-1 and TRBJ1-1; no definite D call. Germline V gene lookup returns CDR1 SGHRS and CDR2 YFSETQ. This CDR3 has 15 residues. V was shortened by 0 bases and J by 4 bases, with 13 bases between the two germline ends. The CDR3 nucleotides read TGCGCCAGCAGCTTGGTCCCCCAGACGGCCACTGAAGCTTTCTTT. This codes for CASSLVPQTATEAFF. Using reference TRBV5-1 and TRBJ1-1 for the parts outside the CDR3, the full variable domain is KAGVTQTPRYLIKTRGQQVTLSCSPISGHRSVSWYQQTPGQGLQFLFEYFSETQRNKGNFPGRFSGRQFSNSRSEMNVSTLELGDSALYLCASSLVPQTATEAFFGQGTRLTVV.

This sequence joins TRBV28 and TRBJ1-4, with D tentatively TRBD1 (5 bases). Germline V gene sequence: CDR1 MDHEN, CDR2 SYDVKM. The CDR3 has 15 amino acids. Deletions cut 5 bases from V and 4 bases from J, with 14 bases between. CDR3 nucleotide sequence: TGTGCCAGCAGTCGCCTCGACAGACGTAATGAAAAACTGTTTTTT. This codes for CASSRLDRRNEKLFF. Full variable domain (rest looked up from reference TRBV28 and TRBJ1-4): DVKVTQSSRYLVKRTGEKVFLECVQDMDHENMFWYRQDPGLGLRLIYFSYDVKMKEKGDIPEGYSVSREKKERFSLILESASTNQTSMYLCASSRLDRRNEKLFFGSGTQLSVL.

This clone showed up just once. The chain employs TRBV9 and TRBJ1-1; D unclear. Trimming took 0 bases from V and 1 from J, leaving 7 bases between them. The V gene's germline CDR1 is SGDLS and CDR2 YYNGEE. There are 14 residues in the CDR3. Here the CDR3 reads CASSVVWGNTEAFF. In DNA form, the CDR3 reads TGTGCCAGCAGCGTAGTGTGGGGGAACACTGAAGCTTTCTTT.

The chain recombines TRBV21-1 with TRBJ1-1; TRBD1 reflects the table's D call only, with no check against the DNA. TRBV21-1 is a pseudogene segment. This CDR3 is 14 amino acids long. DNA for the CDR3: TGTGCCAGCAGCAAAGACCAGGGGGTCACTGAAGCTTTCTTT. Encoded protein: CASSKDQGVTEAFF.

V and J are TRBV25-1 and TRBJ2-7; 11 nucleotides line up with TRBD2. There are 16 residues in the CDR3. Germline lookup yields CDR1 MGHDK and CDR2 SYGVNS. V shed 4 bases and J 2 bases; nucleotides not matched to a gene: 7. The CDR3 DNA is TGTGCCAGCAGTGGGGAGACTAGCGGGAAGCCCTACGAGCAGTACTTC. It translates to CASSGETSGKPYEQYF.

This chain joins TRBV29-1 and TRBJ2-3, with TRBD1 matching 8 bases. In germline, CDR1 is SQVTM, CDR2 ANQGSEA. V trimming: 5 bases; J trimming: 3 bases; junction bases outside the gene matches: 13. The CDR3 consists of 16 residues. The CDR3 region has the DNA TGCAGCGTTCGTCCTCAGGGGGCGAGAGGGACAGATACGCAGTATTTT. Amino acid sequence: CSVRPQGARGTDTQYF.